This T cell receptor (beta chain) was captured by sequencing in a study of blood T cells in healthy people across ages. The study, taken as a whole, reports: Donor CMV status was unknown, possibly confounding expanded clonotype changes.

This CDR3 has 13 amino acids. After removal of 6 bases from V and 6 bases from J, the junction contained 8 bases not matched to a gene. Germline V gives CDR1 DFQATT, CDR2 SNEGSKA (reference sequence). Regarding this clonotype: Its antigen remains unknown.

For the second PCR, which ran for 7 to 11 cycles, a sample-barcoded 5' primer and a J-beta primer mix were used. Every sample gave at least 2.5 million paired-end reads containing CDR3. TCRdb called the 5' RACE reads again in MiXCR, with one record for every CDR3 protein. The sample comprises some 790,000 distinct CDR3 sequences, more than 25% of which are singletons, and around a sixth rests with the top ten. Drawing of peripheral blood yielded approximately 10 milliliters from each donor. The authors isolated at least 6.5 million PBMCs per sample. Input material: blood. This chain links TRBV20-1 with TRBJ2-1, with 7 bases identical to TRBD2. This receptor was obtained from an elderly woman in good health. The CDR3 loop reads CSAKGLTGNEQFF. CDR3 DNA sequence: TGCAGTGCCAAGGGACTAACGGGCAATGAGCAGTTCTTC.